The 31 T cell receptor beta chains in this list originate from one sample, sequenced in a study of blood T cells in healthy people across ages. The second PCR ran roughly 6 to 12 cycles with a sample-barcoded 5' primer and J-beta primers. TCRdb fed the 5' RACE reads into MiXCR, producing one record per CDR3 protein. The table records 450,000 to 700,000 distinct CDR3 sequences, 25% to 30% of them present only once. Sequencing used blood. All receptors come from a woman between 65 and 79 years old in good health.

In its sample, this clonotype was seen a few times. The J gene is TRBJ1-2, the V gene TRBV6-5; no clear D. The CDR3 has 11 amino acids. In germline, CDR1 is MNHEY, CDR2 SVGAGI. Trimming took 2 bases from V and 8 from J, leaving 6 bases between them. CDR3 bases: TGTGCCAGCAGTTACAAGGGAGGCTACACCTTC. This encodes CASSYKGGYTF.

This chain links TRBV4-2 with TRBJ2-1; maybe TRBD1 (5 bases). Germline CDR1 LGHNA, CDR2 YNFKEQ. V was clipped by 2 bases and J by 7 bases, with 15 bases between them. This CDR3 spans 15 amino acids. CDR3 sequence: CASSQPDRRSNEQFF. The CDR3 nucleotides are TGTGCCAGCAGCCAACCTGACAGACGCTCGAATGAGCAGTTCTTC.

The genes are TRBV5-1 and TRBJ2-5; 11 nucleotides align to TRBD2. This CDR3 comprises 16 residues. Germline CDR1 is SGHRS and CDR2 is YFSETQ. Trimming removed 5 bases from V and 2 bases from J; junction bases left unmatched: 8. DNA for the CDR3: TGCGCCAGCAGGTTAGCGGGGGGGCCTCGACAAGAGACCCAGTACTTC. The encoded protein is CASRLAGGPRQETQYF.

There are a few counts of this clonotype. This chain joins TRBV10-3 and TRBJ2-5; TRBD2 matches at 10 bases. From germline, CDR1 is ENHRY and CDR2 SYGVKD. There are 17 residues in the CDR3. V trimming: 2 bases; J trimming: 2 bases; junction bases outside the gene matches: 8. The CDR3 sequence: CAISEASGGPTQETQYF. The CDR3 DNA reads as TGTGCCATCAGTGAGGCTAGCGGGGGCCCCACACAAGAGACCCAGTACTTC.

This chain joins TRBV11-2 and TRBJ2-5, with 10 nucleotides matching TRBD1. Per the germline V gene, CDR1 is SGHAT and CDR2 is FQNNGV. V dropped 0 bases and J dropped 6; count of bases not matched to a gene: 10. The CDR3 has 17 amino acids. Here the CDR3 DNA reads TGTGCCAGCAGCTTAGATCTAATGGGACAGGGGTCGAAGACCCAGTACTTC. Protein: CASSLDLMGQGSKTQYF.

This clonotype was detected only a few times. This CDR3 reads CASSLGLAVSTDTQYF. For the CDR3, the DNA is TGTGCCAGCAGCTTAGGACTAGCGGTGAGCACAGATACGCAGTATTTT. The chain combines TRBV7-2 with TRBJ2-3; TRBD2 matches at 9 bases. The length of the CDR3 is 16 residues. After removal of 1 base from V and 0 bases from J, the junction contained 2 bases not matched to a gene. CDR1 and CDR2 from the germline V gene are SGHTA and FQGNSA.

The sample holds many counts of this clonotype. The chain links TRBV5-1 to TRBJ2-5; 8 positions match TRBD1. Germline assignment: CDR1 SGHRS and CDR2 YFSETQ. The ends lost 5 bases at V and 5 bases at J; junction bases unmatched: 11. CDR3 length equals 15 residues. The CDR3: CASSSTGVWEETQYF. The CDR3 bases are TGCGCCAGCAGTTCGACAGGGGTCTGGGAGGAGACCCAGTACTTC.

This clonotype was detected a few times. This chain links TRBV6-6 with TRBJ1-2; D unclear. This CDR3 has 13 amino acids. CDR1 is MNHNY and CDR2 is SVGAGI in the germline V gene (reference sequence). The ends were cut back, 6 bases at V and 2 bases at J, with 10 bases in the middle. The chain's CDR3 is CASSSTENYGYTF. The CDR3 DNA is TGTGCCAGCAGCTCTACAGAGAACTATGGCTACACCTTC.

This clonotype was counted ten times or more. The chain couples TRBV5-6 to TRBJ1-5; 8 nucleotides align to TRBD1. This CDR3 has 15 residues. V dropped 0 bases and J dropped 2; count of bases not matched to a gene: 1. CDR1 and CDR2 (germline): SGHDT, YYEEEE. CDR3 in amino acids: CASSLAGGGNQPQHF. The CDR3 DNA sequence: TGTGCCAGCAGCTTGGCAGGGGGCGGCAATCAGCCCCAGCATTTT.

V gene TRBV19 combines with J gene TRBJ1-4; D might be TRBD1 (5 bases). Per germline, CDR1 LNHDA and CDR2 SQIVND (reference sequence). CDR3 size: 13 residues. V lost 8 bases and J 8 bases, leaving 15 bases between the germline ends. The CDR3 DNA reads TGTGCCAGTCGACTCCTAAGGGGCGAAAAACTGTTTTTT. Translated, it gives CASRLLRGEKLFF.

CDR3 in amino acids: CSVEEASYEQYF. The CDR3 DNA sequence: TGCAGCGTTGAGGAGGCTTCCTACGAGCAGTACTTC. This rearrangement joins TRBV29-1 to TRBJ2-7, with D possibly TRBD2 on 5 matching bases. This CDR3 has 12 residues. Deletions cut 3 bases from V and 1 base from J, with 7 bases between. The V gene's germline CDR1 is SQVTM and CDR2 ANQGSEA.

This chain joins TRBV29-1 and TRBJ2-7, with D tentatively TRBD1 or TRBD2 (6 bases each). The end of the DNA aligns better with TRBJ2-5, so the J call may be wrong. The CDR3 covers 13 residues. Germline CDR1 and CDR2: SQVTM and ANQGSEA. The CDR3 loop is CSVGRDNQETQYF. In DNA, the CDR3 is TGCAGCGTGGGGCGGGACAACCAAGAGACCCAGTACTTC.

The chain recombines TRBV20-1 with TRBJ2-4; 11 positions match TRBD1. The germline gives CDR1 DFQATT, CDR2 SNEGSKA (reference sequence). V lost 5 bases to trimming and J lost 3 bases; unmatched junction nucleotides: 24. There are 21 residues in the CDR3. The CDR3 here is CSAPRTGGGGKGGRSKNIQYF. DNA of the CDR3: TGCAGTGCTCCCAGGACAGGGGGCGGCGGAAAGGGTGGTCGGAGCAAAAACATTCAGTACTTC.

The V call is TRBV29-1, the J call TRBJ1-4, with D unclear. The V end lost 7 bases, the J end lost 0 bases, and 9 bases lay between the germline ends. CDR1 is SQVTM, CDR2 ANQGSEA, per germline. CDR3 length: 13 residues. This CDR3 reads CSAGSTTNEKLFF. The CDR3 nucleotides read TGCAGCGCTGGCAGTACAACTAATGAAAAACTGTTTTTT. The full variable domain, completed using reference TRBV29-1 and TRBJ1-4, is SAVISQKPSRDICQRGTSLTIQCQVDSQVTMMFWYRQQPGQSLTLIATANQGSEATYESGFVIDKFPISRPNLTFSTLTVSNMSPEDSSIYLCSAGSTTNEKLFFGSGTQLSVL.

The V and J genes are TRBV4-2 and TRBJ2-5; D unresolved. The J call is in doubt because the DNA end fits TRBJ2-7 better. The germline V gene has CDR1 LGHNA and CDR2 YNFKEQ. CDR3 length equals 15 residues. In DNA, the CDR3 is TGTGCCAGCAGCCAAGTTCAACCGAGGAAGGACGAGCAGTACTTC. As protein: CASSQVQPRKDEQYF.

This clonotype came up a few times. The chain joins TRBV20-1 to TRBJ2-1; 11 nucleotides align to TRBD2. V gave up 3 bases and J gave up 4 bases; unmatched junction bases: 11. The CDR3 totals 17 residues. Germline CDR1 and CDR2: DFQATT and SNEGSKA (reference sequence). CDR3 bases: TGCAGTGCTAGTGGTCTAGCGGGGGGCACCCGATACAATGAGCAGTTCTTC. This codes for CSASGLAGGTRYNEQFF.

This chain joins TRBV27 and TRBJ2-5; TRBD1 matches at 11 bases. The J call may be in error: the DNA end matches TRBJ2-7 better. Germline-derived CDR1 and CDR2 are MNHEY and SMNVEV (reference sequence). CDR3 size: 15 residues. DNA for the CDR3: TGTGCCAGCAGTTTATCGGGACAGGGGGACTACGAGCAGTACTTC. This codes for CASSLSGQGDYEQYF.

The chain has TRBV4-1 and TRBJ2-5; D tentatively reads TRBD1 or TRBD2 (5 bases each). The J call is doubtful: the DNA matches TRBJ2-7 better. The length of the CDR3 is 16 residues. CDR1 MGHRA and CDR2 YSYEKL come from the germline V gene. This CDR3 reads CASSQDGAFNYYEQYF. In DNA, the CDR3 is TGCGCCAGCAGCCAAGACGGGGCATTTAACTACTACGAGCAGTACTTC.

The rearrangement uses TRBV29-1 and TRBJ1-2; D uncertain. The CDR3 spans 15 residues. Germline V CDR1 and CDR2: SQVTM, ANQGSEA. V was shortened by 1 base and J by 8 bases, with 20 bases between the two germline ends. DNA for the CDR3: TGCAGCGTTGAAGTCGTAAAGCCAGGCGTTATGGGCTACACCTTC. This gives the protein CSVEVVKPGVMGYTF.

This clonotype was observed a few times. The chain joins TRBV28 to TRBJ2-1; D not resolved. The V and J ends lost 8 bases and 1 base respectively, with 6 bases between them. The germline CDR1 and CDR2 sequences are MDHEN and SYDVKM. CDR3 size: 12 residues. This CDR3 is CASWGSYNEQFF. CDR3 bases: TGTGCCAGCTGGGGTTCCTACAATGAGCAGTTCTTC.

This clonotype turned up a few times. CDR3 protein: CASSEITYTGGTLNYGYTF. For the CDR3, the DNA is TGTGCCAGCAGTGAAATAACTTATACAGGCGGAACCCTAAACTATGGCTACACCTTC. The chain joins TRBV6-1 to TRBJ1-2; D perhaps matches TRBD1 (5 bases). Trimming shortened V by 2 bases and J by 2 bases, and 24 bases separated the two germline ends. This CDR3 region has 19 residues. Germline CDR1 is MNHNS and CDR2 is SASEGT.

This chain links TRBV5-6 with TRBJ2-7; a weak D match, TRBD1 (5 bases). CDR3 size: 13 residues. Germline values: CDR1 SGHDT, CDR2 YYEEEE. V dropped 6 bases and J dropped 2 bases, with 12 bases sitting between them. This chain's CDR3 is CASTTVGPYEQYF. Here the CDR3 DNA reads TGTGCCAGCACCACCGTGGGGCCCTACGAGCAGTACTTC.

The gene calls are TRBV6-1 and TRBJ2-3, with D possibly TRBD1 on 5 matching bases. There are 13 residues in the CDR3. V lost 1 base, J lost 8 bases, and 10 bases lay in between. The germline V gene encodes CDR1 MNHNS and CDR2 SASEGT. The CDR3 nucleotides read TGTGCCAGCAGTGAAGTGGCTAGGGGTACGCAGTATTTT. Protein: CASSEVARGTQYF.

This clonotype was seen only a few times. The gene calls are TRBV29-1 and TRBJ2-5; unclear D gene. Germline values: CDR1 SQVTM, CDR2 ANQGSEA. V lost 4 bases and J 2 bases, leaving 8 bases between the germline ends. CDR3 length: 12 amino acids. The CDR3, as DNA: TGCAGCGTTGGAAGGAATCAAGAGACCCAGTACTTC. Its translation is CSVGRNQETQYF.

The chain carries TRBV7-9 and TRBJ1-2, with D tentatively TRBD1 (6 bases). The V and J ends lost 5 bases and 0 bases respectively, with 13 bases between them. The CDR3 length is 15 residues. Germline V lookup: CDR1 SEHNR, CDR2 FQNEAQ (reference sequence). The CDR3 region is CASSPGQSANYGYTF. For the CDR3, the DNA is TGTGCCAGCAGCCCAGGACAGTCAGCTAACTATGGCTACACCTTC.

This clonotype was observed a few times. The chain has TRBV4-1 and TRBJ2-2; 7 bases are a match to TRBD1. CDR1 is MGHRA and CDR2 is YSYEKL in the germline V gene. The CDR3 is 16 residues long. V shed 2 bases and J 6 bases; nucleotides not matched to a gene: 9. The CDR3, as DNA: TGCGCCAGCAGCCAATCCGGGACAGTTCTCGCCGGGGAGCTGTTTTTT. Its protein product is CASSQSGTVLAGELFF.

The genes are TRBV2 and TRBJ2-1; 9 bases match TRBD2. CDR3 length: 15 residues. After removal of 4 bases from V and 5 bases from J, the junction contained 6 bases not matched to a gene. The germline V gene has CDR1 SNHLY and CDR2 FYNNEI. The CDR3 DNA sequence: TGTGCCAGCAGTGGAAGACTAGCGGATAACAATGAGCAGTTCTTC. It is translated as CASSGRLADNNEQFF.

The CDR3 sequence: CSVEDPSTANYGYTF. The CDR3 DNA reads as TGCAGCGTTGAAGATCCTTCTACAGCTAACTATGGCTACACCTTC. V gene TRBV29-1 combines with J gene TRBJ1-2; D is uncertain. Germline loops: CDR1 SQVTM, CDR2 ANQGSEA. V lost 0 bases and J lost 0, with 11 bases in between. The CDR3 spans 15 residues.

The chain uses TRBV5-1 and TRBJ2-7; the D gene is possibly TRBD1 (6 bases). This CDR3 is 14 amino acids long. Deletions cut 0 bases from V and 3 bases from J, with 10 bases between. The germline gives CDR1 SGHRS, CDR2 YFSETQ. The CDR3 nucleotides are TGCGCCAGCAGCTTGGGGACAGCCCTCTACGAGCAGTACTTC. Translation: CASSLGTALYEQYF.

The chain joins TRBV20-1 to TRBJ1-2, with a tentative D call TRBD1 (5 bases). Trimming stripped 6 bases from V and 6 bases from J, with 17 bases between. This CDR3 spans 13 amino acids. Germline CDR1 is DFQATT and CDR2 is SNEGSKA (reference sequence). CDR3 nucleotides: TGCAGTGCGCAGACAGCGGCCAGCGATGGCTACACCTTC. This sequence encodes CSAQTAASDGYTF.

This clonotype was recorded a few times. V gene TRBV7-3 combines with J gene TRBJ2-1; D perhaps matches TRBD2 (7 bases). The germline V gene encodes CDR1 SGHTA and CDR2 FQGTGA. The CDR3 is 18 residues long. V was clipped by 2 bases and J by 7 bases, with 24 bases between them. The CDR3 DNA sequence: TGTGCCAGCAGCTTAGTAATTGCGGTGGGGGGGGCACAGAATGAGCAGTTCTTC. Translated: CASSLVIAVGGAQNEQFF.